Listed below are T cell receptor beta chains from one sample, sequenced in a study of shared clonotypes between healthy human individuals. Libraries were prepared by immunoSEQ multiplex PCR; TCRdb keeps only in-frame clonotypes and omits some of them. The profile covers over 700,000 clones, with roughly two thirds appearing a single time and approximately 1.8% taken by the ten largest. Sample: memory CD4+ T cells sorted from blood. The receptors stem from a woman aged 25 to 39 in good health. The CDR3 runs from the conserved cysteine through the conserved F or W. A D gene is named only where the DNA matches it firmly. Size is stated for part of the rows, as once, few or many counts, or as a class when the clone is expanded.

v_gene,j_gene,d_gene,abundance,CDR3nt,CDR3aa
TRBV20-1,TRBJ1-6,NA,NA,TGCAGTGCGTCACTGAATTCACCCCTCCACTTT,CSASLNSPLHF
TRBV5-1,TRBJ2-5,NA,NA,TGCGCCAGCAGCTTGGATTCAGGGGGGGCCGGGGAGACCCAGTACTTC,CASSLDSGGAGETQYF
TRBV19,TRBJ2-6,TRBD1,few,TGTGCCAGTAGTCGACAGGGGTTTGCAACTGGGGCCAACGTCCTGACTTTC,CASSRQGFATGANVLTF
TRBV2,TRBJ1-2,TRBD1,NA,TGTGCCAGCAAGCGGGACAGGCTAAACTATGGCTACACCTTC,CASKRDRLNYGYTF
TRBV18,TRBJ1-2,TRBD1,once,TGTGCCAGCTCACCCGGGACAGAAGCTAACTATGGCTACACCTTC,CASSPGTEANYGYTF
TRBV15,TRBJ2-3,NA,many,TGTGCCACCAGCACACAGAGGGGGGGCACAGATACGCAGTATTTT,CATSTQRGGTDTQYF
TRBV7-8,TRBJ2-5,NA,NA,TGTGCCAGCAGCGCGGGTCGTTCAGCCTCCCACAGGACCCAGTACTTC,CASSAGRSASHRTQYF
TRBV5-1,TRBJ2-3,TRBD2,NA,TGCGCCAGCAGGCGCGGGACGGGAGGCCTACTTGGCACAGATACGCAGTATTTT,CASRRGTGGLLGTDTQYF
TRBV2,TRBJ1-2,NA,few,TGTGCCAGCTCCGGAAACTATGGCTACACCTTC,CASSGNYGYTF
TRBV28,TRBJ1-2,TRBD1,NA,TGTGCCAGCAGTGCAGGACAGGGAAGGGCGACGGGCTACACCTTC,CASSAGQGRATGYTF
TRBV18,TRBJ1-3,TRBD1,few,TGTGCCAGCTCACCCATTTCGACAGGGGGCTACTCTGGAAACACCATATATTTT,CASSPISTGGYSGNTIYF
TRBV6-1,TRBJ2-5,TRBD2,many,TGTGCCAGCACCCAGCGGGAAGGCGAGACCCAGTACTTC,CASTQREGETQYF
TRBV6-5,TRBJ2-3,NA,NA,TGTGCCAGCAGTAGCACTAGAGATACGCAGTATTTT,CASSSTRDTQYF
TRBV21-1,TRBJ2-7,NA,once,TGTGCCAGCAGCGGCCCCTCCCCCTACGAGCAGTACTTC,CASSGPSPYEQYF
TRBV7-8,TRBJ2-3,TRBD2,NA,TGTGCCAGCAGCTCGGGGGGTTCCGCGAATACGCAGTATTTT,CASSSGGSANTQYF
TRBV29-1,TRBJ2-2,NA,NA,TGCAGCGTTCGGAGAGACAACGGGGAGCTGTTTTTT,CSVRRDNGELFF
TRBV11-2,TRBJ2-1,TRBD2,NA,TGTGCCAGCTGTAGCGGGAGTGGGTACAATGAGCAGTTCTTC,CASCSGSGYNEQFF
TRBV18,TRBJ2-1,TRBD2,NA,TGTGCCAGCTCAAGCCCTAGCGGGAGGGCCGCCAATGAGCAGTTCTTC,CASSSPSGRAANEQFF
TRBV5-5,TRBJ1-1,TRBD1,NA,TGTGCCAGCAGCCGACAGGGGACGGACACTGAAGCTTTCTTT,CASSRQGTDTEAFF
TRBV7-8,TRBJ2-1,NA,NA,TGTGCCAGCAGCCGCCTGACTAGTTCACCGTTCTTC,CASSRLTSSPFF
TRBV29-1,TRBJ1-1,TRBD1,few,TGCAGCGTCGCCGGGACAGGGCTCACTGAAGCTTTCTTT,CSVAGTGLTEAFF
TRBV9,TRBJ1-6,TRBD1,NA,TGTGCCAGCAGCCCGGGACAGGGGAGATATAATTCACCCCTCCACTTT,CASSPGQGRYNSPLHF
TRBV7-2,TRBJ2-7,NA,NA,TGTGCCAGTCAAGAGGCAACCGGCGTGAGCGAGCAGTACTTC,CASQEATGVSEQYF
TRBV4-2,TRBJ2-5,NA,NA,TGTGCCAGCAGCCGAACTACCCAAGAGACCCAGTACTTC,CASSRTTQETQYF
TRBV7-2,TRBJ2-7,NA,NA,TGTGCCAGCAGCTTAGGTGCCGGGCTCACCTACGAGCAGTACTTC,CASSLGAGLTYEQYF
TRBV5-1,TRBJ1-1,TRBD1,few,TGCGCCAGCAGCTTGGGGACAGGGGGGCGAGGCACTGAAGCTTTCTTT,CASSLGTGGRGTEAFF
TRBV4-2,TRBJ2-3,NA,NA,TGTGCCAGCAGCCAAGATCTAATCAGGCGGACGAGCACAGATACGCAGTATTTT,CASSQDLIRRTSTDTQYF
TRBV7-3,TRBJ1-1,NA,NA,TGTGCCAGCAGCTTAACGGGAGCCACTGAAGCTTTCTTT,CASSLTGATEAFF
TRBV19,TRBJ1-1,NA,NA,TGTGCCAGTAGTATAGGCCTGGTCGGAGGGGGACCCACTGAAGCTTTCTTT,CASSIGLVGGGPTEAFF
TRBV12-5,TRBJ1-1,NA,few,TGTGCTAGTGCTCAAACCCCGTCGACTGAAGCTTTCTTT,CASAQTPSTEAFF
TRBV5-1,TRBJ2-7,NA,NA,TGCGCCAGCAGCTTGGGGTCTGGGAGTGAGCAGTACTTC,CASSLGSGSEQYF
TRBV12-1,TRBJ2-7,NA,NA,TGTGCCAGCAGCTTCGGGACTAGCGTGCCCTACGAGCAGTACTTC,CASSFGTSVPYEQYF